The next 10 T cell receptor beta chains were all read from a single sample in a study of cytotoxic CD8 clonotypes in ibrutinib-treated CLL. Method: immunoSEQ multiplex PCR; TCRdb's copy keeps in-frame clones and lacks some. Counted here are some 47,000 clones, 57% occurring once; the ten biggest clones make up about 27%. The sample consisted of PBMCs, taken after 24 months of ibrutinib treatment. Receptors were obtained from a human donor with chronic lymphocytic leukemia.

The chain links TRBV5-1 to TRBJ1-1, with TRBD1 identical over 7 bases. V shed 4 bases, J shed 5 bases, and the junction held 8 bases outside the gene matches. The CDR3 is 14 residues long. Germline V gene sequence: CDR1 SGHRS, CDR2 YFSETQ. The chain's CDR3 is CASSQGGGWTEAFF. Here the CDR3 DNA reads TGCGCCAGCAGCCAAGGGGGCGGGTGGACTGAAGCTTTCTTT.

The rearrangement joins TRBV7-9 to TRBJ1-1; D unresolved. This CDR3 spans 16 amino acids. V was shortened by 5 bases and J by 1 base, with 17 bases between the two germline ends. The germline V gene has CDR1 SEHNR and CDR2 FQNEAQ (reference sequence). The CDR3 DNA reads TGTGCCAGCAGCCCGAGGTCGCCCCCCAGGAACACTGAAGCTTTCTTT. The encoded protein is CASSPRSPPRNTEAFF.

V is TRBV2 and J is TRBJ1-1; 9 bases line up with TRBD1. The length of the CDR3 is 12 residues. The junction had 0 bases not matched to a gene; V was cut back by 6 bases and J by 4 bases. Germline V gene sequence: CDR1 SNHLY, CDR2 FYNNEI. The CDR3 nucleotides read TGTGCCAGCAGGACAGGGGGCACTGAAGCTTTCTTT. Protein product: CASRTGGTEAFF.

This clone came up many times. This chain links TRBV29-1 with TRBJ2-6; D might be TRBD2 (6 bases). CDR3 length: 15 residues. Per the germline V gene, CDR1 is SQVTM and CDR2 is ANQGSEA. V gave up 4 bases and J gave up 1 base, with 11 bases separating them. CDR3 amino acids: CSVVSGGSGANVLTF. The CDR3 DNA reads as TGCAGCGTTGTCTCTGGGGGGTCTGGGGCCAACGTCCTGACTTTC.

The chain uses TRBV5-1 and TRBJ1-4; TRBD1 aligns across 7 bases. V gave up 4 bases and J gave up 4 bases; unmatched junction bases: 10. The CDR3 loop spans 16 amino acids. Germline values: CDR1 SGHRS, CDR2 YFSETQ. CDR3 sequence: CASSDGRQGINEKLFF. CDR3 bases: TGCGCCAGCAGCGATGGGAGACAGGGCATTAATGAAAAACTGTTTTTT.

The CDR3 spells CASSSMGLAGGRGTQYF. CDR3 sequence (DNA): TGTGCCAGCAGCAGCATGGGACTAGCGGGGGGCCGAGGGACGCAGTATTTT. The chain recombines TRBV7-9 with TRBJ2-3, with 15 bases identical to TRBD2. V lost 5 bases, J lost 9 bases, and 12 bases stayed unmatched. This CDR3 spans 17 amino acids. Germline V lookup: CDR1 SEHNR, CDR2 FQNEAQ (reference sequence).

The J gene is TRBJ1-2, the V gene TRBV5-4; 8 positions agree with TRBD1. Germline trimming cut 4 bases from V and 6 bases from J; bases unmatched to any gene: 5. This CDR3 comprises 13 residues. The V gene's germline CDR1 is SGHNT and CDR2 YYREEE (reference sequence). For the CDR3, the DNA is TGTGCCAGCAGCCTTCAGGGGGCGGATGGCTACACCTTC. Translating gives CASSLQGADGYTF.

Comments on this clone: At one end, the junction sequence differs from germline, possibly due to a read error. The chain couples TRBV11-2 to TRBJ1-1, with a possible D match to TRBD1 (5 bases). In germline, CDR1 is SGHAT, CDR2 FQNNGV. The CDR3 loop spans 14 amino acids. CDR3: CASSFGLRADGYGF. The CDR3 DNA reads TGTGCCAGCAGCTTTGGCCTCAGGGCTGACGGGTATGGCTTT.

The V call is TRBV5-1, the J call TRBJ2-2; 14 bases align to TRBD2. Germline V gene data show CDR1 as SGHRS and CDR2 as YFSETQ. The CDR3 covers 16 residues. Unmatched junction bases numbered 9, after V lost 8 bases and J lost 6 bases. CDR3 sequence reads: CASWPGLAGVPGELFF. CDR3 coding DNA: TGCGCCAGTTGGCCGGGACTAGCGGGGGTCCCCGGGGAGCTGTTTTTT. Supplemented by reference TRBV5-1 and TRBJ2-2, the full variable domain reads KAGVTQTPRYLIKTRGQQVTLSCSPISGHRSVSWYQQTPGQGLQFLFEYFSETQRNKGNFPGRFSGRQFSNSRSEMNVSTLELGDSALYLCASWPGLAGVPGELFFGEGSRLTVL.

V and J are TRBV2 and TRBJ1-2; TRBD1 is a possible D gene (6 bases). The V gene's germline CDR1 is SNHLY and CDR2 FYNNEI. The V end was cut by 4 bases, the J end by 3 bases, with 15 bases between. This CDR3 comprises 15 residues. The CDR3 protein is CASSGYGGRDYGYTF. CDR3 bases: TGTGCCAGCAGTGGGTACGGGGGGCGAGACTATGGCTACACCTTC.